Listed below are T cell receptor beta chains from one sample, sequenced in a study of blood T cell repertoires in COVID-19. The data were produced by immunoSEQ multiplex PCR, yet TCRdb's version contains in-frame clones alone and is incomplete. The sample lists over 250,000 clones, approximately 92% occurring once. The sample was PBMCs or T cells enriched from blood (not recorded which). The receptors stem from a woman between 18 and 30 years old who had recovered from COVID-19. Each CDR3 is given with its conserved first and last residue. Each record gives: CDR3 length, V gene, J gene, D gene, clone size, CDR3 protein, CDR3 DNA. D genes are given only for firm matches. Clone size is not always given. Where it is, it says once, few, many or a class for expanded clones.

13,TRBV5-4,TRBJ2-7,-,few,CASSGSSSYEQYF,TGTGCCAGCAGCGGTTCCAGCTCCTACGAGCAGTACTTC
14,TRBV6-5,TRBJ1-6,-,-,CASSRTVYNSPLHF,TGTGCCAGCAGTCGGACTGTCTATAATTCACCCCTCCACTTT
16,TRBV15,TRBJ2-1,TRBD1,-,CATSTYGQGAVNEQFF,TGTGCCACCAGCACCTATGGACAGGGGGCGGTCAATGAGCAGTTCTTC
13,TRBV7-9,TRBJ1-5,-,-,CASGRGGDQPQHF,TGTGCCAGCGGTAGAGGGGGGGATCAGCCCCAGCATTTT
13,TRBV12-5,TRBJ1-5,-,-,CASGLETGQPQHF,TGTGCTAGTGGTTTGGAGACAGGACAGCCCCAGCATTTT
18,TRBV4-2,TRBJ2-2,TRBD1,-,CASSHGRDRLPNTGELFF,TGTGCCAGCAGCCACGGCCGGGACAGGCTCCCGAACACCGGGGAGCTGTTTTTT
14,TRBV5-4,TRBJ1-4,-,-,CASSPGGTDEKLFF,TGTGCCAGCAGCCCGGGGGGGACGGATGAAAAACTGTTTTTT
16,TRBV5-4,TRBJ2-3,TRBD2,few,CASSHTSGGRADTQYF,TGTGCCAGCAGCCATACTAGCGGAGGGAGGGCAGATACGCAGTATTTT
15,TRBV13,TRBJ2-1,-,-,CASSSLTVSLNEQFF,TGTGCCAGCAGCTCCTTGACTGTTTCCCTCAATGAGCAGTTCTTC
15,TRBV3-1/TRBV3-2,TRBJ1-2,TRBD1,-,CASSPWDRQNYGYTF,TGTGCCAGCAGCCCCTGGGACAGGCAAAACTATGGCTACACCTTC
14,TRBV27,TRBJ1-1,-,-,CASISPGLEPEAFF,TGTGCCAGCATCTCCCCGGGTCTCGAGCCTGAAGCTTTCTTT
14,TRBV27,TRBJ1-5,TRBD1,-,CASSTTGDGQPQHF,TGTGCCAGCAGTACGACAGGGGATGGGCAGCCCCAGCATTTT
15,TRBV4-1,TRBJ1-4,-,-,CASSQGGTEVEKLFF,TGCGCCAGCAGCCAAGGCGGGACGGAGGTGGAAAAACTGTTTTTT
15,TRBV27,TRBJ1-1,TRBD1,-,CASRDSGQGATEAFF,TGTGCCAGCAGGGATAGCGGACAGGGGGCGACTGAAGCTTTCTTT
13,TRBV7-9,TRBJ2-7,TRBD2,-,CASSQTSAQEQYF,TGTGCCAGCAGCCAGACTAGCGCTCAGGAGCAGTACTTC
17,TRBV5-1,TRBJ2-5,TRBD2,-,CASSPGSGTSITETQYF,TGCGCCAGCAGCCCTGGGTCCGGGACTAGTATAACGGAGACCCAGTACTTC
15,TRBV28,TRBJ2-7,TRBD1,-,CASSLTGQGSDEQYF,TGTGCCAGCAGTTTAACGGGACAGGGAAGTGACGAGCAGTACTTC
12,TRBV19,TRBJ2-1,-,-,CASEGVNNEQFF,TGTGCCAGTGAGGGGGTGAACAATGAGCAGTTCTTC
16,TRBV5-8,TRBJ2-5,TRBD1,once,CASRWDREDDQETQYF,TGTGCCAGCAGATGGGACAGGGAAGATGACCAAGAGACCCAGTACTTC
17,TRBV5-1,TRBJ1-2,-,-,CASSPSTGGLLNYGYTF,TGCGCCAGCAGCCCCTCGACCGGAGGATTACTGAACTATGGCTACACCTTC
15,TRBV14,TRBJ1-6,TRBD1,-,CASSQNLDRSSPLHF,TGTGCCAGCAGCCAAAACCTGGACAGGTCGTCACCCCTCCACTTT
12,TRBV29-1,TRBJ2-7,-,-,CSALRGEYEQYF,TGCAGCGCCCTCAGGGGGGAATACGAGCAGTACTTC
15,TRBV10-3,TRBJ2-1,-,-,CAISELTGRYNEQFF,TGTGCCATCAGTGAGTTGACAGGGAGGTACAATGAGCAGTTCTTC
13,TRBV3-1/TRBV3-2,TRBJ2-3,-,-,CASSLSSLVTQYF,TGTGCCAGCAGCCTCTCGAGCCTCGTTACGCAGTATTTT
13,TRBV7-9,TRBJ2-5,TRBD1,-,CASSGTGQETQYF,TGTGCCAGCTCCGGGACAGGGCAAGAGACCCAGTACTTC
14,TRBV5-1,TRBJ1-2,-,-,CASSLEAATWDITF,TGCGCCAGCAGCTTGGAGGCCGCAACCTGGGACATCACCTTC
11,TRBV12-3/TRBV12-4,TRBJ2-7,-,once,CASSSLDEQYF,TGTGCCAGCAGTTCTTTAGACGAGCAGTACTTC